This T cell receptor beta chain was recorded in a study of human T cells and chemical hapten exposure. General observations from the study: Expanded TCRs created a significantly greater count of big CDR3 similarity clusters than controls did. PT1 expanded TCR counts correlated positively with patch test score.

This clonotype was seen repeatedly, ten times or more. Its antigen remains unknown. CDR1 and CDR2 from the germline V gene are MNHEY and SMNVEV (reference sequence). The CDR3 has 16 amino acids. V was clipped by 3 bases and J by 4 bases; unmatched bases: 5. Time point given: patch test 1, 2 weeks after DPC sensitization. Indicated treatment: therapeutic diphenylcyclopropenone sensitization with weekly scalp DPC. Unfractionated whole blood yielded the extracted total RNA. In the original processing: Counting gave a median of roughly 100,000 TCRs per sample, with values ranging from roughly 20,000 to 750,000. TCRdb itself ran the RACE reads through MiXCR, one entry per CDR3 protein. The V and J calls follow TCRdb's processing rather than the paper's. The sample holds some 53,000 distinct CDR3 sequences, 9.5% to 11% seen once.

The TCR sequence derives from a woman aged 40 to 50 with alopecia areata. Some clones in this sample may be carry-over from other donors' samples. This rearrangement joins TRBV27 to TRBJ1-6; 8 nucleotides line up with TRBD1. This sample comprised whole blood, obtained in connection with sensitization to the hapten diphenylcyclopropenone (DPC). The CDR3 is CASSFQGASYNSPLHF. The CDR3 DNA follows: TGTGCCAGCAGTTTCCAGGGGGCTTCTTATAATTCACCCCTCCACTTT.